A single sample is the source of the 18 T cell receptor beta chains below, sequenced in a study of regulatory T cells in long-lasting Graves disease. Arm-PCR of CDR3 regions with iRepertoire HTBI primers generated TCR beta libraries. MiXCR, applied by TCRdb to the multiplex PCR reads, yields one record per CDR3 protein. The table has roughly 220,000 distinct CDR3 sequences, about 16% seen once. Described time point: newly diagnosed GD, antithyroid drugs for less than 3 months. The TCR library was made from RNA extracted from PBMCs. The material was peripheral blood mononuclear cells (PBMCs), obtained at new diagnosis, from a patient treated with antithyroid drugs. The receptors come from a female donor with Graves disease.

Regarding this clonotype: It is likely a read error: a sequence one base away is far more abundant. The chain uses TRBV11-2 and TRBJ2-7, with 7 nucleotides matching TRBD1. Germline CDR1 reads SGHAT; CDR2 reads FQNNGV. This CDR3 contains 15 residues. CDR3 residues: CASCLLGQANYEQYF. The CDR3 coding sequence is TGTGCCAGCTGCTTATTAGGACAGGCGAACTACGAGCAGTACTTC. Supplemented by reference TRBV11-2 and TRBJ2-7, the full variable domain reads EAGVAQSPRYKIIEKRQSVAFWCNPISGHATLYWYQQILGQGPKLLIQFQNNGVVDDSQLPKDRFSAERLKGVDSTLKIQPAKLEDSAVYLCASCLLGQANYEQYFGPGTRLTVT.

Comment on this clonotype: This may be a read error: a much more frequent sequence differs by one nucleotide. The CDR3 carries no conserved terminal phenylalanine or tryptophan, so it likely arises from a read error. The chain couples TRBV2 to TRBJ1-5; no firm D call. The CDR3 consists of 15 residues. In germline, CDR1 is SNHLY, CDR2 FYNNEI. Trimming took off 2 bases at V and 5 bases at J, with 13 bases between the two ends. The CDR3 DNA sequence: TGTGCCAGCAGTGAAAACCGCGGATCCGATCAGCCCCAGCATTCT. Translating it yields CASSENRGSDQPQHS.

This chain uses TRBV6-2 or TRBV6-3 with TRBJ2-5; possible D gene TRBD1, 6 bases. The V end lost 2 bases, the J end lost 0 bases, and 10 bases lay between the germline ends. Per germline, CDR1 MNHEY and CDR2 SVGEGT. The CDR3 loop spans 15 amino acids. The CDR3 nucleotides are TGTGCCAGCAGTTACGGGACATTGTACCAAGAGACCCAGTACTTC. Its protein is CASSYGTLYQETQYF.

With respect to this clonotype: The junction departs from germline at one end; a sequencing error may be responsible. V is TRBV18 and J is TRBJ2-5, with D tentatively TRBD1 (5 bases). The CDR3 spans 15 residues. Germline V gene data show CDR1 as KGHSH and CDR2 as LQKENI. The CDR3 region is CASSPLDTCQETHYF. In DNA form, the CDR3 reads TGTGCCAGCTCACCATTGGACACATGCCAAGAGACCCACTACTTC.

The table lists this clonotype with many counts. The chain carries TRBV29-1 and TRBJ2-3, with D perhaps matching TRBD2 (5 bases). The CDR3 is 14 amino acids. The germline gives CDR1 SQVTM, CDR2 ANQGSEA. The chain's CDR3 is CSTEEAGSTDTQYF. The DNA of the CDR3 is TGCAGTACAGAGGAGGCGGGTAGCACAGATACGCAGTATTTT.

V and J are TRBV6-1 and TRBJ1-1, with 8 bases matching TRBD1. V trimming: 7 bases; J trimming: 6 bases; junction bases outside the gene matches: 7. CDR3 length equals 13 residues. Germline-derived CDR1 and CDR2 are MNHNS and SASEGT. CDR3 sequence: CASTLGDRPEAFF. DNA of the CDR3: TGTGCCAGCACCCTTGGGGACAGGCCTGAAGCTTTCTTT.

This clonotype was seen many times. The rearrangement links TRBV7-8 to TRBJ1-2; no firm D call. Germline-derived CDR1 and CDR2 are SGHVS and FQNEAQ. CDR3 length: 16 amino acids. V lost 4 bases and J lost 1, with 16 bases in between. The CDR3 coding sequence is TGTGCCAGCAGCTCTCTTACGTCTCAGGATAACTATGGCTACACCTTC. Translating it yields CASSSLTSQDNYGYTF.

This clonotype was counted ten times or more. The rearrangement links TRBV12-3 or TRBV12-4 to TRBJ1-2; D is possibly TRBD1 (5 bases). The length of the CDR3 is 13 residues. Trimming pared 6 bases from V and 3 bases from J, leaving 11 bases between. CDR3: CASRLGPYYGYTF. CDR3 DNA sequence: TGTGCCAGCAGGTTGGGACCGTACTATGGCTACACCTTC.

V usage is TRBV10-2 and J usage is TRBJ2-2; 12 bases match TRBD1. V was pared by 5 bases and J by 6 bases, with 4 bases of the junction left unmatched. The CDR3 contains 15 residues. Germline CDR1 reads WSHSY; CDR2 reads SAAADI. The CDR3 bases are TGCGCCAGCAGTTCCGGGACAGGGGGCCCCGGGGAGCTGTTTTTT. It encodes CASSSGTGGPGELFF.

This clonotype came up many times. The chain employs TRBV20-1 and TRBJ2-7, with TRBD1 identical over 9 bases. The CDR3 has 16 amino acids. Losses at the gene ends were 0 bases for V and 0 bases for J; bases not matched to a gene: 6. Germline values: CDR1 DFQATT, CDR2 SNEGSKA (reference sequence). This CDR3 reads CSARDSWTGDSYEQYF. The CDR3 DNA sequence: TGCAGTGCTAGAGATAGTTGGACAGGGGACTCCTACGAGCAGTACTTC.

This clonotype was recorded at least ten times. The chain employs TRBV30 and TRBJ2-3; D is unclear. Germline V gene lookup returns CDR1 GTSNPN and CDR2 SVGIG (reference sequence). The CDR3 has 14 amino acids. Between the trimmed V and J ends, which lost 0 bases and 1 base, there was a span of 8 bases. The CDR3 spells CAWSVQTRTDTQYF. CDR3 in DNA: TGTGCCTGGAGTGTACAAACACGCACAGATACGCAGTATTTT.

This sequence joins TRBV5-5 and TRBJ2-7; a possible D gene is TRBD1 (6 bases). The CDR3 consists of 14 residues. Trimming took off 0 bases at V and 9 bases at J, with 16 bases between the two ends. Germline V gene lookup returns CDR1 SGHKS and CDR2 YYEKEE (reference sequence). DNA for the CDR3: TGTGCCAGCAGCTTGGTTTCAGGGGAGAGCGGGCAGTACTTC. Protein sequence: CASSLVSGESGQYF.

Concerning this clonotype: A read error is possible here, since a much larger clone lies one base away. The chain uses TRBV12-3 or TRBV12-4 and TRBJ1-1, with D tentatively TRBD1 (5 bases). The V gene lost 4 bases and the J gene lost 3 bases, with 9 bases spanning the gap. The CDR3 contains 13 residues. The DNA for the CDR3 is TGTGCCAGCAGTTACGGGGCGGACACTGAAGCTTTCTTT. The encoded protein is CASSYGADTEAFF.

This clonotype was detected many times. The CDR3 reads CASRFRQGHYGYTF. The CDR3 DNA is TGTGCCAGCAGATTCCGACAGGGACACTATGGCTACACCTTC. The chain carries TRBV12-3 or TRBV12-4 and TRBJ1-2; TRBD1 matches 7 bases. Trimming at V came to 6 bases and at J to 3 bases, leaving 7 bases not matched to a gene. This CDR3 is 14 amino acids long.

In its sample, this clonotype was seen many times. The rearrangement joins TRBV12-3 or TRBV12-4 to TRBJ1-3; D might be TRBD1 (6 bases). V dropped 2 bases and J dropped 4 bases, with 15 bases sitting between them. The CDR3 spans 16 residues. CDR3: CASSLRGTGSGNTIYF. For the CDR3, the DNA is TGTGCCAGCAGTTTACGCGGAACAGGGTCAGGAAACACCATATATTTT.

At least ten counts were recorded for this clonotype. The chain has TRBV11-2 and TRBJ2-1; 7 bases agree with TRBD2. From germline, CDR1 is SGHAT and CDR2 FQNNGV. After removal of 3 bases from V and 7 bases from J, the junction contained 9 bases not matched to a gene. This CDR3 is 15 amino acids long. CDR3 residues: CASSLRLAATNEQFF. CDR3 in DNA: TGTGCCAGCAGCTTGAGGCTAGCGGCTACGAATGAGCAGTTCTTC.

This chain links TRBV14 with TRBJ2-7; D perhaps matches TRBD2 (6 bases). The CDR3 covers 15 residues. Per germline, CDR1 SGHDN and CDR2 FVKESK. Between the trimmed V and J ends, which lost 1 base and 7 bases, there was a span of 17 bases. This chain's CDR3 is CASSQGAGRNNEQYF. The CDR3 nucleotides read TGTGCCAGCAGCCAAGGTGCGGGGAGGAACAATGAGCAGTACTTC.

This clonotype was detected many times. This chain connects TRBV7-3 to TRBJ2-7, with D perhaps matching TRBD2 (6 bases). Trimming took 5 bases from V and 1 from J, leaving 12 bases between them. This CDR3 has 14 amino acids. Germline loops: CDR1 SGHTA, CDR2 FQGTGA. The CDR3 coding sequence is TGTGCCAGCAGCCCGGAGGGACTTTCCTACGAGCAGTACTTC. Translation gives CASSPEGLSYEQYF.